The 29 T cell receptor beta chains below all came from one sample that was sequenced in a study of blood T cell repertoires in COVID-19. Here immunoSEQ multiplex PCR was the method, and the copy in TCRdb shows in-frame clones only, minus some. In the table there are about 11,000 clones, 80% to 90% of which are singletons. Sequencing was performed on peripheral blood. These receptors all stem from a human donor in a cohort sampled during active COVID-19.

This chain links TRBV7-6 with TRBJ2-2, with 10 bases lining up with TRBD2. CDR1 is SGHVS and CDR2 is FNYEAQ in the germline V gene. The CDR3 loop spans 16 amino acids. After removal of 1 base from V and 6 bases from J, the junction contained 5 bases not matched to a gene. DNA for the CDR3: TGTGCCAGCAGCTTAGGGAGCGGGGGGGCGTCCGGGGAGCTGTTTTTT. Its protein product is CASSLGSGGASGELFF.

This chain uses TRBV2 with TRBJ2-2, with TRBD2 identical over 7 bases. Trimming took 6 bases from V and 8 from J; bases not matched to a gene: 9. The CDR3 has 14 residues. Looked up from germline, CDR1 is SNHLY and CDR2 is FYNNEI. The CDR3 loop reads CASRGDYPRGELFF. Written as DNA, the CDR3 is TGTGCCAGCAGGGGGGACTACCCACGTGGGGAGCTGTTTTTT.

As DNA, the CDR3 is TGTGCCAGCAGCTTCGAAGCGGGGGGGTTTACCGGGGAGCTGTTTTTT. It encodes CASSFEAGGFTGELFF. The chain links TRBV11-2 to TRBJ2-2; 10 nucleotides agree with TRBD2. Germline assignment: CDR1 SGHAT and CDR2 FQNNGV. V shed 3 bases and J 5 bases; nucleotides not matched to a gene: 6. The CDR3 extends over 16 amino acids.

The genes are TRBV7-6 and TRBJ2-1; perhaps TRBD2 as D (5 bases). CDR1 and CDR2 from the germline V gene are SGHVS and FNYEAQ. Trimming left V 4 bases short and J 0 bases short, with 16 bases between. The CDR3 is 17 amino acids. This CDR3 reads CASSSTGRLLSYNEQFF. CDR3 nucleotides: TGTGCCAGCAGCTCGACGGGAAGGTTACTCTCCTACAATGAGCAGTTCTTC.

CDR3 in amino acids: CASSSDPGGANTGELFF. For the CDR3, the DNA is TGCGCCAGCAGCTCCGATCCAGGGGGAGCGAACACCGGGGAGCTGTTTTTT. This chain connects TRBV5-1 to TRBJ2-2; 7 bases are a match to TRBD1. The CDR3 totals 17 residues. V lost 3 bases to trimming and J lost 0 bases; unmatched junction nucleotides: 8. CDR1 SGHRS and CDR2 YFSETQ come from the germline V gene.

In DNA form, the CDR3 reads TGTGCCAGCAGCCCCTCGTCAGGCACAGATACGCAGTATTTT. Amino acid sequence: CASSPSSGTDTQYF. The rearrangement uses TRBV7-7 and TRBJ2-3; D remains ambiguous. V was cut by 5 bases and J by 1 base, with 10 bases left in between. CDR3 length equals 14 residues. Germline CDR1 reads SSHAT; CDR2 reads FNYEAQ (reference sequence).

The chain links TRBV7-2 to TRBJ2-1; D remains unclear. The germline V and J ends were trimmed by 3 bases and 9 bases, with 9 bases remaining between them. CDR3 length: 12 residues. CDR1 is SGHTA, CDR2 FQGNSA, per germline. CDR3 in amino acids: CASSFLITEQFF. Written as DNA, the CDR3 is TGTGCCAGCAGCTTTCTAATCACTGAGCAGTTCTTC.

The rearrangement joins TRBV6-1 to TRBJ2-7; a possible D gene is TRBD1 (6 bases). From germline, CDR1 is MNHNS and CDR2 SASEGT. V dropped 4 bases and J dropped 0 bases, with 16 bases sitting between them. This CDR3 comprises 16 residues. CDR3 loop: CASSVQGYQSSYEQYF. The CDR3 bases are TGTGCCAGCAGTGTACAGGGTTACCAGAGCTCCTACGAGCAGTACTTC.

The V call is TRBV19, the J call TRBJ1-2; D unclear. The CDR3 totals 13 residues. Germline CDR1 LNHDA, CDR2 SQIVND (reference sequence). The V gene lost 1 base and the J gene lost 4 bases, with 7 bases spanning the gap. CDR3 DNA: TGTGCCAGTAGTATAGGTGTATTCTATGGCTACACCTTC. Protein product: CASSIGVFYGYTF.

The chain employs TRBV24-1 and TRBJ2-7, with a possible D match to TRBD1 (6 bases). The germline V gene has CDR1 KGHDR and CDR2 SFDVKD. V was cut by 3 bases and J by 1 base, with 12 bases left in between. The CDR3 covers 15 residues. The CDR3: CATSDTGHSSYEQYF. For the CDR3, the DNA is TGTGCCACCAGTGATACGGGACACTCATCCTACGAGCAGTACTTC.

CDR3 nucleotides: TGTGCCAGCAGGGGGAGCCTCCAGTGGGACAGAGCCTACGAGCAGTACTTC. It specifies CASRGSLQWDRAYEQYF. The rearrangement uses TRBV7-3 and TRBJ2-7, with 7 positions matching TRBD1. CDR1 and CDR2 from the germline V gene are SGHTA and FQGTGA. With V trimmed by 6 bases and J by 2 bases, 16 bases remained unmatched. The CDR3 has 17 amino acids.

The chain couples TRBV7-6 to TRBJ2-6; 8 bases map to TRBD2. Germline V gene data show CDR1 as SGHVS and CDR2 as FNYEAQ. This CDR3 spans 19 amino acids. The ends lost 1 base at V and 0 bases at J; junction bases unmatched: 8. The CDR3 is CASSLDWLAGPSGANVLTF. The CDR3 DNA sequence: TGTGCCAGCAGCTTAGATTGGCTAGCGGGCCCCTCTGGGGCCAACGTCCTGACTTTC.

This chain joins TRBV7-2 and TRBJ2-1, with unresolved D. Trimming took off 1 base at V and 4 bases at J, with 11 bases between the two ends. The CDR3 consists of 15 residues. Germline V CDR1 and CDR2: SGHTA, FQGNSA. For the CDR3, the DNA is TGTGCCAGCAGCTTAGGGGTAGCTCGTTACAATGAGCAGTTCTTC. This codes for CASSLGVARYNEQFF.

CDR3 DNA: TGCGCCAGCAGCTTGGATGTGGCAGACACTGAAGCTTTCTTT. Amino acids: CASSLDVADTEAFF. This rearrangement joins TRBV5-1 to TRBJ1-1; the D is unclear. V was trimmed by 0 bases and J by 3 bases, leaving 9 bases between them. The CDR3 spans 14 residues. CDR1 SGHRS and CDR2 YFSETQ come from the germline V gene.

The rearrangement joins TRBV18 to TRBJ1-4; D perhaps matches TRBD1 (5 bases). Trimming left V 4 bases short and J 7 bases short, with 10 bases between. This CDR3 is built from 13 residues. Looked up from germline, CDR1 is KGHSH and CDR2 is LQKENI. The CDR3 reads CASSHDSFEKLFF. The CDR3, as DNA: TGTGCCAGCTCACACGACAGTTTTGAAAAACTGTTTTTT.

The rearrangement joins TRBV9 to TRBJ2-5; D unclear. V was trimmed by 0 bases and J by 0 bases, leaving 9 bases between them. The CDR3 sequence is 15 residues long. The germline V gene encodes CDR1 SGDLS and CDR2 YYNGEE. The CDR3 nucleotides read TGTGCCAGCAGCGTAGACTCAGGATACCAAGAGACCCAGTACTTC. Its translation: CASSVDSGYQETQYF.

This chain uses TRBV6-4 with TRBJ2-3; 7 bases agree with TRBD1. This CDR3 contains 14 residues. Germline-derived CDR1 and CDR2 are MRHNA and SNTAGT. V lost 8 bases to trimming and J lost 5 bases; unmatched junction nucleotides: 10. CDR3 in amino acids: CASSWTGGIDTQYF. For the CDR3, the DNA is TGTGCCAGCTCTTGGACAGGTGGCATAGATACGCAGTATTTT.

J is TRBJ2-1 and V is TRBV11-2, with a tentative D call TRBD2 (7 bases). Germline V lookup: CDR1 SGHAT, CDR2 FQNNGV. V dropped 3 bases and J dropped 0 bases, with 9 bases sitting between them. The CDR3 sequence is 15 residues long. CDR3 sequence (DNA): TGTGCCAGCAGCTTGCGGGGGCCCTCCTACAATGAGCAGTTCTTC. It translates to CASSLRGPSYNEQFF.

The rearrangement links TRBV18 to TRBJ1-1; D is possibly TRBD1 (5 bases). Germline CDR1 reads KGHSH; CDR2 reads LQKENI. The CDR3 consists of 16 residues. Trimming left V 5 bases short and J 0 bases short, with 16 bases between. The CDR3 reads CASSGREVRMNTEAFF. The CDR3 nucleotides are TGTGCCAGCTCAGGCAGGGAAGTGAGGATGAACACTGAAGCTTTCTTT.

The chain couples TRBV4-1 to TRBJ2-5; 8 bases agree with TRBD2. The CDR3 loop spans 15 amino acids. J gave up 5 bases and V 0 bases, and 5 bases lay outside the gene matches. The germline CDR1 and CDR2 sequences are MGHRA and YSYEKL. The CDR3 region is CASSQELAGLETQYF. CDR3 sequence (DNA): TGCGCCAGCAGCCAAGAATTAGCGGGATTGGAGACCCAGTACTTC.

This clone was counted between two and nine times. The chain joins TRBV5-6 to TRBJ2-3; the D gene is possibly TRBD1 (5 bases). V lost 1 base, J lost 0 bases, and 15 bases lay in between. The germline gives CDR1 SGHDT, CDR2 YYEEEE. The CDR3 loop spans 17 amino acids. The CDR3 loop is CASSLKSQGTSTDTQYF. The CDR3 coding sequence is TGTGCCAGCAGCTTGAAAAGTCAGGGCACTAGCACAGATACGCAGTATTTT.

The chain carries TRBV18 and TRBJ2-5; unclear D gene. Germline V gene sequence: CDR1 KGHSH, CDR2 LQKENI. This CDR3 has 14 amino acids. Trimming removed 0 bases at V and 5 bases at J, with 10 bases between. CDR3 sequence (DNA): TGTGCCAGCTCACCACCGGCGGTTGCTGAGACCCAGTACTTC. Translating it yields CASSPPAVAETQYF.

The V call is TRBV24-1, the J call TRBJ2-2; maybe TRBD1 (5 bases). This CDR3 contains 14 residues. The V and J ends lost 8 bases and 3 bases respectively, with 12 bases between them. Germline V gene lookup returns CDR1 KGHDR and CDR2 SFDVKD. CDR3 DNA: TGTGCCACCAAGGGCACAGGCGACACCGGGGAGCTGTTTTTT. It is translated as CATKGTGDTGELFF.

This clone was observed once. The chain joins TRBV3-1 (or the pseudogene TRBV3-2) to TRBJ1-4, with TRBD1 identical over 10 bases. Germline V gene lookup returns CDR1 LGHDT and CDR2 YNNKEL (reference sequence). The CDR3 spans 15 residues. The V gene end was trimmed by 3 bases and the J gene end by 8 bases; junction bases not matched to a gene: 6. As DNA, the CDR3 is TGTGCCAGCAGCCAGGGACAGGGGAGTTGGGAAAAACTGTTTTTT. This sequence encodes CASSQGQGSWEKLFF.

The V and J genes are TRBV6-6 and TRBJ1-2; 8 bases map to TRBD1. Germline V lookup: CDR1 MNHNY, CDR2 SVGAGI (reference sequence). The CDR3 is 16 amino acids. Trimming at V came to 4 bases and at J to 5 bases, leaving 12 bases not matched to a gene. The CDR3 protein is CASSFSSGQDRYGYTF. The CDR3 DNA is TGTGCCAGCAGTTTTTCGTCGGGACAGGATCGTTATGGCTACACCTTC.

CDR3 in DNA: TGCGCCAGCAGCCAAGATAGGGCCTTGGGGGCGGGCTACAATGAGCAGTTCTTC. This sequence encodes CASSQDRALGAGYNEQFF. The chain has TRBV4-1 and TRBJ2-1, with D possibly being TRBD1 (6 bases). V lost 0 bases and J lost 3, with 18 bases in between. The germline CDR1 and CDR2 sequences are MGHRA and YSYEKL. The CDR3 is made up of 18 amino acids.

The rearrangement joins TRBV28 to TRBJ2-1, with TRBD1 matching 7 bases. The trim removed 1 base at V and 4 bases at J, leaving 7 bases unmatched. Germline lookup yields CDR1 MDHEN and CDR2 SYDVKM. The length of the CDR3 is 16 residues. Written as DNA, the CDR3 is TGTGCCAGCAGTTTATATCACAGGGGAGAGTACAATGAGCAGTTCTTC. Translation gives CASSLYHRGEYNEQFF.

The CDR3 here is CSVDPTQGLGNGYTF. The CDR3 nucleotides are TGCAGCGTTGATCCCACCCAGGGGTTAGGCAATGGCTACACCTTC. V usage is TRBV29-1 and J usage is TRBJ1-2; D is possibly TRBD1 (6 bases). CDR1 and CDR2 (germline): SQVTM, ANQGSEA. CDR3 length: 15 amino acids. Trimming removed 3 bases from V and 6 bases from J, with 20 bases in between.

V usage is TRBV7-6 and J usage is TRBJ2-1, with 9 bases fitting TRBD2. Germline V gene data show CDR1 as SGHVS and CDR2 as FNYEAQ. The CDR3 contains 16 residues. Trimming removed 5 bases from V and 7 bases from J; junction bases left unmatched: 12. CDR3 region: CASSPGGGGAGNEQFF. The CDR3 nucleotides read TGTGCCAGCAGCCCAGGTGGCGGGGGGGCCGGAAATGAGCAGTTCTTC.